This section outlines one T cell receptor (beta chain) sequence together with its context. Its target is unknown. The data were obtained in a study of T cell clones after liver transplantation. The assay was immunoSEQ multiplex PCR, and TCRdb's table has in-frame clones only and misses some. Found here are some 45,000 clones, 86% of them singletons; the top ten hold 2% to 2.5%. Study observations and caveats: Low donor cell numbers restricted donor-reactive repertoire measurement in a couple of subjects.

The CDR3 runs 15 residues. Germline CDR1 LNHNV, CDR2 YYDKDF (reference sequence). Trimming left V 3 bases short and J 5 bases short, with 13 bases between. Material: CD4+ T cells from blood, obtained 24 months after liver transplant. V usage is TRBV15 and J usage is TRBJ2-2; the D gene is possibly TRBD2 (6 bases). This TCR was recovered from a human patient who received a liver transplant. The graft donor may have contributed some T cells. The CDR3 coding sequence is TGTGCCACCAGCAGGGCGGGGTCTGGGACCGGGGAGCTGTTTTTT. It is translated as CATSRAGSGTGELFF.